A selection of T cell receptor beta chains follows, all from one sample in a study of blood T cells in healthy people across ages. From the 5' RACE reads, TCRdb called clonotypes with MiXCR, one entry per CDR3 protein. In the table there are roughly 800,000 distinct CDR3 sequences, around a quarter of which are singletons. The same data also went into a second study, on T cells of mothers and their children.

What was sequenced was blood. These receptors were obtained from a boy aged 5-17 years in good health. Each CDR3 is given with its conserved first and last residue. The D gene is left open where the match is weak. Clone size is given for some rows only: seen once, a few or many times, or a class if the clone is expanded.

J,size,D,V,CDR3,DNA
TRBJ2-7,-,-,TRBV3-1,CASSQFTVTYEQYF,TGTGCCAGCAGCCAATTCACGGTCACCTACGAGCAGTACTTC
TRBJ2-1,-,-,TRBV19,CAAGDNEQFF,TGTGCTGCAGGGGACAATGAGCAGTTCTTC
TRBJ2-4,few,TRBD2,TRBV11-2,CASSFSGGASIQYF,TGTGCCAGCAGCTTTAGCGGGGGGGCCTCTATTCAGTACTTC
TRBJ2-7,many,-,TRBV5-1,CASSLGDRTYEQYF,TGCGCCAGCAGCTTAGGTGACAGGACCTACGAGCAGTACTTC
TRBJ2-5,-,TRBD1,TRBV20-1,CSAANRGPETQYF,TGCAGTGCTGCGAACAGGGGGCCAGAGACCCAGTACTTC
TRBJ2-5,-,-,TRBV5-1,CASSTGTTVQETQYF,TGCGCCAGCAGCACCGGGACGACTGTGCAAGAGACCCAGTACTTC
TRBJ2-3,-,TRBD1,TRBV12-3/TRBV12-4,CASRPSGGASTDTQYF,TGTGCCAGCAGACCCTCAGGGGGCGCGAGCACAGATACGCAGTATTTT
TRBJ1-1,-,-,TRBV9,CASSGGRGDMNTEAFF,TGTGCCAGCAGCGGAGGACGGGGGGACATGAACACTGAAGCTTTCTTT
TRBJ2-5,-,TRBD2,TRBV9,CASSDSGGSQETQYF,TGTGCCAGCAGCGATAGCGGGGGCTCCCAAGAGACCCAGTACTTC
TRBJ1-4,many,TRBD1,TRBV7-2,CASSFPGTGASKLFF,TGTGCCAGCAGCTTTCCTGGGACAGGGGCGTCAAAACTGTTTTTT
TRBJ1-1,-,-,TRBV2,CASIRENTEAFF,TGTGCCAGCATTAGAGAGAACACTGAAGCTTTCTTT
TRBJ2-1,-,-,TRBV18,CASSQSGSTYNEQFF,TGTGCCAGCTCTCAAAGCGGGTCCACCTACAATGAGCAGTTCTTC
TRBJ2-7,-,TRBD2,TRBV7-2,CASSPQVGGGSYEQYF,TGTGCCAGCAGCCCCCAAGTAGGCGGGGGCTCCTACGAGCAGTACTTC
TRBJ2-2,-,-,TRBV24-1,CATSPGWDTGELFF,TGTGCCACCAGTCCAGGGTGGGACACCGGGGAGCTGTTTTTT
TRBJ1-4,few,TRBD1,TRBV5-1,CASSLAGTGTIGEKLFF,TGCGCCAGCAGCTTGGCCGGGACAGGGACGATTGGTGAAAAACTGTTTTTT